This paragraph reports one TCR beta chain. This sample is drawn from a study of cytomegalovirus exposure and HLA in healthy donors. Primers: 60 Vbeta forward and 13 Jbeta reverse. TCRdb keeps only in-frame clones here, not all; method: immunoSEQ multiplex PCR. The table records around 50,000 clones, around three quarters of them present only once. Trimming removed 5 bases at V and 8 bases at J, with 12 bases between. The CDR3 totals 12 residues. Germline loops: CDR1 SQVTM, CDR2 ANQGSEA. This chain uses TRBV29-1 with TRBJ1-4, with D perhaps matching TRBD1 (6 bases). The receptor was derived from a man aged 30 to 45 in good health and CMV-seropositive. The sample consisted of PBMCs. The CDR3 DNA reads TGCAGCGTTCAGGGGCGGGGGGAAAAACTGTTTTTT. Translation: CSVQGRGEKLFF.